This T cell receptor beta chain is from a study of blood T cell repertoires in COVID-19. Across the whole study: Researchers got acute and convalescent COVID-19 samples from the United States, Italy and Spain.

CDR3 length: 17 residues. The germline V gene encodes CDR1 SGHVS and CDR2 FQNEAQ. The germline V and J ends were trimmed by 0 bases and 0 bases, with 12 bases remaining between them. TCRdb keeps only in-frame clones here, not all; method: immunoSEQ multiplex PCR. The sample holds 490,000 or so clones; roughly nine tenths are singletons and the top ten take under 9.5%. The study assigned cohorts using participant-reported clinical history. For recovered donors of Cohort 3, there were two negative PCRs, clearance, or symptom resolution. The chain joins TRBV7-8 to TRBJ2-1; D possibly corresponds to TRBD1 (6 bases). This TCR was recovered from a woman aged 55-70 years who had recovered from COVID-19. Specimen: PBMCs or T cells enriched from blood (not recorded which). DNA of the CDR3: TGTGCCAGCAGCTTAGCGCACACAGGGAGCTCCTACAATGAGCAGTTCTTC. Amino acid sequence: CASSLAHTGSSYNEQFF.